The present entry profiles one T cell receptor (beta chain) with its context. Its antigen remains unknown. The sample originates from a study of post-analysis software for immune sequencing data. Study observations and caveats: Among multiple sclerosis patients, normalized Chao1 diversity was significantly below that of controls. TRBV segments more frequent in patients than in controls numbered several and included TRBV5-6, TRBV5-1 and TRBV20-1.

CDR1 KGHDR and CDR2 SFDVKD come from the germline V gene. J gave up 0 bases and V 5 bases, and 16 bases lay outside the gene matches. CDR3 length equals 20 residues. The library was made from cDNA and included unique molecular identifiers. TCRdb called the PCR reads again in MiXCR, with one record for every CDR3 protein. The profile shows approximately 770,000 distinct CDR3 sequences, around 46% of them singletons. The sequence was obtained from a girl aged 10 to 17 with multiple sclerosis. The genes are TRBV24-1 and TRBJ2-1, with 9 nucleotides matching TRBD2. Specimen: blood. The CDR3 sequence: CATSGPRGGRALGSYNEQFF. The CDR3 nucleotides are TGTGCCACCAGTGGCCCGAGAGGCGGGAGGGCTCTGGGCTCCTACAATGAGCAGTTCTTC.